These T cell receptor beta chains were read from a single sample in a study of monozygotic twins with inflammatory bowel disease. For each CDR3 protein, TCRdb gives one entry from its re-call of the 5' RACE reads, without DNA. The table for this sample gives nearly 450,000 distinct CDR3 sequences. The specimen sequenced was blood. The source of these receptors is a human donor with ulcerative colitis or Crohn's disease, or a healthy co-twin of an affected twin (not recorded which). Both conserved end residues are part of each CDR3.

V,J,CDR3
TRBV18,TRBJ1-1,CASSPQSLNTEAFF
TRBV5-6,TRBJ2-5,CASSLPPMRETQYF
TRBV7-2,TRBJ2-5,CASGRGPRGQETQYF
TRBV6-5,TRBJ1-2,CASSNQQGYGYTF
TRBV6-1,TRBJ1-2,CASAERSVRGQNYGYTF
TRBV6-5,TRBJ1-5,CASSYARGRQPQHF
TRBV5-4,TRBJ2-5,CASAPSRFQETQYF
TRBV5-1,TRBJ2-2,CAGAETNTGELFF
TRBV19,TRBJ2-3,CASSGWEAPDTQYF
TRBV5-1,TRBJ1-6,CASSVRTDSPLHF
TRBV6-1,TRBJ2-7,CASRTGLGNYEQYF
TRBV5-4,TRBJ2-7,CASSLAGTGWKAVGYEQYF
TRBV20-1,TRBJ2-7,CSAAMTFSYEQYF
TRBV5-6,TRBJ2-2,CASSLFGSTGELFF
TRBV7-8,TRBJ1-1,CASRIQPNTEAFF
TRBV7-2,TRBJ1-6,CASSRPTGNNSPLHF
TRBV20-1,TRBJ2-1,CSARDGGSSYNEQFF
TRBV2,TRBJ2-7,CASSGQGVHEQYF
TRBV18,TRBJ2-1,CASSPGASGNEQFF
TRBV3-1,TRBJ2-5,CASSQANRERETQYF
TRBV5-6,TRBJ2-6,CASSIGSSGANVLTF
TRBV20-1,TRBJ2-4,CSARAGGNIQYF
TRBV6-1,TRBJ1-5,CASSSGTVKGQPQHF
TRBV7-3,TRBJ1-1,CASSLIGGTEAFF
TRBV20-1,TRBJ1-6,CSAREGVSPLHF
TRBV5-1,TRBJ1-2,CASSWGGTENYGYTF
TRBV29-1,TRBJ2-2,CSVVDRGPTGELFF